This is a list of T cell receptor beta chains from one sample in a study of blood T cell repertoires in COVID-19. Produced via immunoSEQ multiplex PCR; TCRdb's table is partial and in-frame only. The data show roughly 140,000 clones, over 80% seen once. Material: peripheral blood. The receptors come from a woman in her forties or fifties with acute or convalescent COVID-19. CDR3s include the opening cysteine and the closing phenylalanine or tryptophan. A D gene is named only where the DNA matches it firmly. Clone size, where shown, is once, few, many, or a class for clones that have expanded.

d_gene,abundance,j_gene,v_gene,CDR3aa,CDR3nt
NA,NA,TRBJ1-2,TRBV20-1,CSASGYGYTF,TGCAGTGCGAGCGGGTATGGCTACACCTTC
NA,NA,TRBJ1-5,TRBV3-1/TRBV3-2,CASSAGLYSNQPQHF,TGTGCCAGCAGCGCCGGACTCTATAGCAATCAGCCCCAGCATTTT
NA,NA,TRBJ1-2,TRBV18,CASSPTSGFPYGYTF,TGTGCCAGCTCACCTACTTCAGGTTTCCCCTATGGCTACACCTTC
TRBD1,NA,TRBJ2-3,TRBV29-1,CSVPQGEASTDTQYF,TGCAGCGTCCCCCAGGGGGAAGCTAGCACAGATACGCAGTATTTT
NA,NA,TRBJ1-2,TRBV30,CAWSEGDGYTF,TGTGCCTGGAGTGAAGGGGATGGCTACACCTTC
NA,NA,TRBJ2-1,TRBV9,CASSVAVRSSYNEQFF,TGTGCCAGCAGCGTAGCTGTACGGAGTTCATACAATGAGCAGTTCTTC
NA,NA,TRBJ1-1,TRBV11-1,CASSLDSWGRSEAFF,TGTGCCAGCAGCTTAGATTCCTGGGGGAGGTCTGAAGCTTTCTTT
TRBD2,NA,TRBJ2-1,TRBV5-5,CASTSLAGGPNEQFF,TGTGCCAGCACCTCATTAGCGGGGGGCCCCAATGAGCAGTTCTTC
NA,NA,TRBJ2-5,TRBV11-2,CASSLVGRGAYQETQYF,TGTGCCAGCAGCTTAGTAGGTCGCGGGGCGTACCAAGAGACCCAGTACTTC
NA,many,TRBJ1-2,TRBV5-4,CASSLDSRYGYTF,TGTGCCAGCAGTCTAGACAGTCGCTATGGCTACACCTTC
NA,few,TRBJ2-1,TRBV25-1,CASSEVLWQGGLHNEQFF,TGTGCCAGCAGTGAAGTTCTTTGGCAGGGGGGTCTACACAATGAGCAGTTCTTC
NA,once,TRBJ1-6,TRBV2,CASRETGDQGPLHF,TGTGCCAGCAGGGAGACAGGTGACCAGGGACCCCTCCACTTT
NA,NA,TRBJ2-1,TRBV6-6,CASSHHLSRSNEQFF,TGTGCCAGCAGTCACCACCTTTCTCGCAGCAATGAGCAGTTCTTC
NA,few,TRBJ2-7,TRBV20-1,CSAAREEQYF,TGCAGTGCTGCCCGGGAGGAGCAGTACTTC
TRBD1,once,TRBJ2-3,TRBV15,CATSVAGQGTDTQYF,TGTGCCACCAGTGTCGCGGGACAGGGAACAGATACGCAGTATTTT
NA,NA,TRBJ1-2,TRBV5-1,CASSTDGNYGYTF,TGCGCCAGCAGCACCGACGGGAACTATGGCTACACCTTC
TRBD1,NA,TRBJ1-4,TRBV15,CATSPGQITSLEKLFF,TGTGCCACCAGCCCGGGACAGATCACTAGCCTTGAAAAACTGTTTTTT
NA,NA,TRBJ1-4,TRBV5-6,CASSWGPEKLFF,TGTGCCAGCAGCTGGGGGCCGGAAAAACTGTTTTTT
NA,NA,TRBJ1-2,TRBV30,CAWSPPEGGYGYTF,TGTGCCTGGAGCCCCCCCGAGGGCGGCTATGGCTACACCTTC
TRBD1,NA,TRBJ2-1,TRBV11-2,CASSVDRAYYNEQFF,TGTGCCAGCAGCGTTGACAGGGCCTATTACAATGAGCAGTTCTTC
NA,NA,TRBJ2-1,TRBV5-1,CASSNGQNSYNEQFF,TGCGCCAGCAGCAATGGACAGAACTCCTACAATGAGCAGTTCTTC
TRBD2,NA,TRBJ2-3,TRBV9,CASSTSGGGDTQYF,TGTGCCAGCAGCACTAGCGGGGGCGGGGATACGCAGTATTTT
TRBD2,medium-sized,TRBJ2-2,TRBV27,CASSPPSGGAEELFF,TGTGCCAGCAGTCCCCCTAGCGGGGGGGCCGAGGAGCTGTTTTTT
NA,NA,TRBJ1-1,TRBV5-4,CASSLLQNTEAFF,TGTGCCAGCAGCTTGTTACAGAACACTGAAGCTTTCTTT